The 9 T cell receptor beta chains below were found in one sample sequenced in a study of cytomegalovirus exposure and HLA in healthy donors. Researchers ran the PCR with 60 Vbeta and 13 Jbeta primers. The method was immunoSEQ multiplex PCR; TCRdb's version includes in-frame clones alone and lacks a portion of them. This table holds approximately 130,000 clones, about 80% found once. Sequencing was done on a sample of PBMCs. The receptors shown here come from a woman between 45 and 65 years old in good health and CMV-seronegative.

The count of this clone is one. The V and J genes are TRBV5-6 and TRBJ1-1; 10 bases agree with TRBD1. CDR1 and CDR2 (germline): SGHDT, YYEEEE. The CDR3 extends over 17 amino acids. The junction had 10 bases not matched to a gene; V was cut back by 1 base and J by 4 bases. The DNA of the CDR3 is TGTGCCAGCAGCTTGTATTGGGGGACAGGGGAGTTCACTGAAGCTTTCTTT. Translating it yields CASSLYWGTGEFTEAFF. The entire variable domain, with the rest obtained from reference TRBV5-6 and TRBJ1-1, is as follows: DAGVTQSPTHLIKTRGQQVTLRCSPKSGHDTVSWYQQALGQGPQFIFQYYEEEERQRGNFPDRFSGHQFPNYSSELNVNALLLGDSALYLCASSLYWGTGEFTEAFFGQGTRLTVV.

The chain recombines TRBV5-4 with TRBJ2-3, with D possibly TRBD2 on 6 matching bases. Trimming shortened V by 4 bases and J by 3 bases, and 15 bases separated the two germline ends. The CDR3 length is 15 residues. Germline-derived CDR1 and CDR2 are SGHNT and YYREEE (reference sequence). This CDR3 is CASSAAGIKTDTQYF. DNA for the CDR3: TGTGCCAGCAGCGCGGCGGGGATTAAGACAGATACGCAGTATTTT.

This clone was counted a few times. The rearrangement uses TRBV28 and TRBJ1-1; TRBD1 might be the D (5 bases). Germline CDR1 reads MDHEN; CDR2 reads SYDVKM. The CDR3 has 13 amino acids. V dropped 5 bases and J dropped 1 base, with 8 bases sitting between them. The CDR3 region has the DNA TGTGCCAGCAGTGCCGGACAGAACACTGAAGCTTTCTTT. Translation: CASSAGQNTEAFF.

The chain joins TRBV29-1 to TRBJ1-4, with TRBD1 identical over 8 bases. The CDR3 contains 15 residues. V shed 4 bases and J 0 bases; nucleotides not matched to a gene: 4. Per the germline V gene, CDR1 is SQVTM and CDR2 is ANQGSEA. CDR3 loop: CSVGTGTATNEKLFF. The CDR3 DNA is TGCAGCGTTGGGACAGGGACTGCAACTAATGAAAAACTGTTTTTT. Using reference TRBV29-1 and TRBJ1-4 for the parts outside the CDR3, the full variable domain is SAVISQKPSRDICQRGTSLTIQCQVDSQVTMMFWYRQQPGQSLTLIATANQGSEATYESGFVIDKFPISRPNLTFSTLTVSNMSPEDSSIYLCSVGTGTATNEKLFFGSGTQLSVL.

The V and J genes are TRBV29-1 and TRBJ1-5; 8 nucleotides line up with TRBD1. The germline CDR1 and CDR2 sequences are SQVTM and ANQGSEA. V shed 4 bases, J shed 7 bases, and the junction held 6 bases outside the gene matches. CDR3 length: 13 residues. The CDR3 coding sequence is TGCAGCGTTGGAGAACAGGGGGACCAGCCCCAGCATTTT. It translates to CSVGEQGDQPQHF.

V gene TRBV9 combines with J gene TRBJ2-1; TRBD2 matches 9 bases. V shed 3 bases, J shed 5 bases, and the junction held 3 bases outside the gene matches. The CDR3 extends over 14 amino acids. The germline gives CDR1 SGDLS, CDR2 YYNGEE. CDR3 sequence reads: CASSARLADNEQFF. The CDR3 DNA reads as TGTGCCAGCAGCGCCCGACTAGCGGACAATGAGCAGTTCTTC.

The CDR3 sequence: CASSPSHLNQPQHF. CDR3 DNA: TGTGCCAGCAGCCCCTCACACCTCAATCAGCCCCAGCATTTT. This chain uses TRBV7-2 with TRBJ1-5; no definite D call. Deletions cut 5 bases from V and 3 bases from J, with 11 bases between. Germline CDR1 is SGHTA and CDR2 is FQGNSA. This CDR3 spans 14 amino acids.

A single count supports this clone. The rearrangement joins TRBV19 to TRBJ2-7; TRBD2 agrees at 7 bases. From germline, CDR1 is LNHDA and CDR2 SQIVND (reference sequence). After removal of 6 bases from V and 1 base from J, the junction contained 9 bases not matched to a gene. The CDR3 runs to 15 residues. The CDR3 protein is CASSGRPTKSYEQYF. As DNA, the CDR3 is TGTGCCAGTAGCGGGAGGCCAACTAAATCCTACGAGCAGTACTTC.

The chain employs TRBV5-1 and TRBJ1-2, with D possibly being TRBD1 (5 bases). CDR1 SGHRS and CDR2 YFSETQ come from the germline V gene. Between the trimmed V and J ends, which lost 2 bases and 8 bases, there was a span of 13 bases. The CDR3 contains 13 residues. The CDR3 bases are TGCGCCAGCAGCTTCGGGGGACTGAGGGGCTACACCTTC. Translated: CASSFGGLRGYTF.